The sequence of this T cell receptor beta chain was determined in a study of cytomegalovirus exposure and HLA in healthy donors. These donors counted as nominally healthy when sampled, but unrecorded immune exposures were likely. This clone showed up just a few times. PCR primers comprised 60 Vbeta and 13 Jbeta primers. Only in-frame clones appear in the TCRdb table, and some are missing; sequencing was by immunoSEQ multiplex PCR. This sample yields about 190,000 clones, of which over 75% are seen a single time; roughly a tenth belongs to the top ten. The CDR3 has 17 amino acids. Looked up from germline, CDR1 is ENHRY and CDR2 is SYGVKD. The J segment lost 3 bases and the V segment lost 0 bases, leaving 8 bases of the junction unmatched.

This sequence originates from a woman between 50 and 59 years old in good health and CMV-seropositive. The V gene is TRBV10-3, the J gene TRBJ1-2; 9 positions agree with TRBD1. The specimen sequenced was PBMCs. The CDR3 is CAISESSLGTGYYGYTF. The CDR3 nucleotides are TGTGCCATCAGTGAGTCGAGCTTGGGGACAGGGTACTATGGCTACACCTTC.